This is a list of T cell receptor beta chains from one sample in a study of vaccination effects on CD4 cells after COVID-19. Data came from immunoSEQ multiplex PCR; TCRdb stores just in-frame clones and leaves some out. The data show 70,000 to 95,000 clones, roughly 72% seen once. What these receptors recognize is not known. Material: CD4+ T cells from PBMCs cultured with HCoV-229E spike peptides, obtained before COVID-19 vaccination. The source is a human donor who received a COVID-19 vaccine. Both conserved end residues are part of each CDR3.

V: TRBV18; CDR3: CASSPKDSGNTIYF
V: TRBV6-1; CDR3: CASSEGIVNTEAFF
V: TRBV30; CDR3: CAWDRLNTEAFF
V: TRBV6-5; CDR3: CASSRTGGWYNEQFF
V: TRBV19; CDR3: CASSMRDRVQPQHF
V: TRBV7-3; CDR3: CASSLNVGVYNEQFF
V: TRBV12-3/TRBV12-4; CDR3: CASTRMGNEQFF
V: TRBV10-3; CDR3: CAISVWGSDTGELFF
V: TRBV27; CDR3: CASSRPGHTQYF
V: TRBV12-3/TRBV12-4; CDR3: CASSFSEYTEAFF
V: TRBV12-3/TRBV12-4; CDR3: CASMSMSNQPQHF
V: TRBV5-1; CDR3: CASTIGGQLNTEAFF
V: TRBV5-1; CDR3: CASSLVAGATDTQYF
V: TRBV19; CDR3: CASSRRAGYTF
V: TRBV19; CDR3: CASSIGRNTEAFF
V: TRBV10-3; CDR3: CAISAGQGINTGELFF
V: TRBV20-1; CDR3: CSASRSDSAVGYTF
V: TRBV2; CDR3: CASSEGSRYTQYF
V: TRBV5-8; CDR3: CASTPLTSVGVGETQYF
V: TRBV5-1; CDR3: CASSYGGTGALRDYTF
V: TRBV27; CDR3: CASSLTPGRRSGANVLTF
V: TRBV7-2; CDR3: CASSLRTAVGPNEQFF
V: TRBV19; CDR3: CASSTPDRASNYGYTF
V: TRBV9; CDR3: CASSAGHPEETQYF
V: TRBV5-1; CDR3: CASSLQGNTGELFF
V: TRBV18; CDR3: CASSRGGANTGELFF
V: TRBV4-1; CDR3: CASSQRERRYTEAFF
V: TRBV2; CDR3: CASTQESSTEAFF
V: TRBV30; CDR3: CAWSLYLGQETSGELFF
V: TRBV5-6; CDR3: CASSFRNFNSPLHF
V: TRBV5-1; CDR3: CASSWKAGGETQYF
V: TRBV10-1; CDR3: CATSRAGSQGEQFF
V: TRBV19; CDR3: CASSIAGDTGELFF
V: TRBV2; CDR3: CASKRGGDTQYF
V: TRBV27; CDR3: CASSSFGSKGREQFF
V: TRBV6-5; CDR3: CASSSTTGVNTGELFF
V: TRBV9; CDR3: CASRSSGGAYNEQFF
V: TRBV7-3; CDR3: CATSDGAGEQFF
V: TRBV5-1; CDR3: CASSLSGTAILPRELFF
V: TRBV29-1; CDR3: CSVEDRLAADTQYF
V: TRBV10-3; CDR3: CAISDTGVSTGELFF
V: TRBV4-1; CDR3: CASSQGVLANSFGDEQFF